The next 25 T cell receptor beta chains were all read from a single sample in a study of response to subunit inactivated influenza vaccine. TCRdb re-analysed the RT-PCR reads in MiXCR, keeping a single row per CDR3 protein. The sample holds 500,000 to 700,000 distinct CDR3 sequences, roughly a quarter seen once. In addition, the sample was reused for a study of T cells expressing NK-cell markers. In that study: 5'RACE template switching built TCR beta cDNA with unique molecular identifiers.

The material sequenced was CD4+ T cells sorted from PBMCs, taken approximately 12 days after vaccination. Receptors were obtained from a man aged 45-65 years who received an inactivated influenza vaccine.

This clonotype was observed a few times. J is TRBJ2-1 and V is TRBV4-3; D remains unclear. Per the germline V gene, CDR1 is LGHNA and CDR2 is YSLEER. The V end was cut by 5 bases, the J end by 7 bases, with 15 bases between. The CDR3 runs 14 residues. The chain's CDR3 is CASSKGRIANEQFF. CDR3 in DNA: TGCGCCAGCAGCAAAGGACGGATAGCAAATGAGCAGTTCTTC.

This clonotype was seen ten or more times. This chain joins TRBV12-3 or TRBV12-4 and TRBJ1-5; 7 nucleotides agree with TRBD1. With V trimmed by 6 bases and J by 6 bases, 14 bases remained unmatched. This CDR3 contains 16 residues. The CDR3 bases are TGTGCCAGCAGCCGACAGGGCCTACCCGGCGGTCAGCCCCAGCATTTT. It yields the protein CASSRQGLPGGQPQHF.

The chain carries TRBV7-8 and TRBJ2-3; D possibly corresponds to TRBD2 (6 bases). Germline CDR1 reads SGHVS; CDR2 reads FQNEAQ. Trimming pared 5 bases from V and 0 bases from J, leaving 12 bases between. CDR3 length: 15 amino acids. The DNA of the CDR3 is TGTGCCAGCAGCCCCCGGGACTTCAGCACAGATACGCAGTATTTT. Protein sequence: CASSPRDFSTDTQYF.

The CDR3 DNA sequence: TGCAGTGCTAGAGAAAATACCGGGACAGGCCGATACTACGAGCAGTACTTC. It codes for CSARENTGTGRYYEQYF. This chain links TRBV20-1 with TRBJ2-7; 8 bases map to TRBD1. V was pared by 0 bases and J by 3 bases, with 13 bases of the junction left unmatched. Germline CDR1 reads DFQATT; CDR2 reads SNEGSKA (reference sequence). The CDR3 runs 17 residues.

In its sample, this clonotype was seen a few times. The CDR3 DNA is TGCAGTGCTAGACCGGTGCCGGGACTAGCGGGAGTCGGAGAGACCCAGTACTTC. This gives the protein CSARPVPGLAGVGETQYF. This rearrangement joins TRBV20-1 to TRBJ2-5; 14 positions agree with TRBD2. The germline CDR1 and CDR2 sequences are DFQATT and SNEGSKA (reference sequence). The length of the CDR3 is 18 residues. V was pared by 2 bases and J by 4 bases, with 12 bases of the junction left unmatched.

The J gene is TRBJ2-5, the V gene TRBV3-1, with D possibly being TRBD1 (5 bases). The CDR3 covers 16 residues. With 3 bases removed from V and 2 bases from J, the gap between germline ends came to 16 bases. In germline, CDR1 is LGHDT, CDR2 YNNKEL (reference sequence). Here the CDR3 DNA reads TGTGCCAGCAGCCATCAGGGCACACTTGATCAAGAGACCCAGTACTTC. Translated, it gives CASSHQGTLDQETQYF.

The chain carries TRBV7-2 and TRBJ2-1, with D possibly matching TRBD2 (5 bases). V was pared by 4 bases and J by 4 bases, with 8 bases between. The germline V gene has CDR1 SGHTA and CDR2 FQGNSA. The CDR3 consists of 13 residues. The CDR3 DNA is TGTGCCAGCAGCTCCCCGGGGTACAATGAGCAGTTCTTC. Protein: CASSSPGYNEQFF.

Only a few counts were recorded for this clonotype. The V call is TRBV11-2, the J call TRBJ1-1; D remains ambiguous. Trimming removed 0 bases from V and 6 bases from J, with 14 bases in between. Per the germline V gene, CDR1 is SGHAT and CDR2 is FQNNGV. This CDR3 contains 15 residues. The CDR3 loop reads CASSLDIGRRPEAFF. Written as DNA, the CDR3 is TGTGCCAGCAGCTTAGATATAGGCAGGCGGCCTGAAGCTTTCTTT.

This clonotype was recorded at least ten times. The rearrangement links TRBV5-8 to TRBJ1-4, with a weak D call TRBD1 (5 bases). CDR3 length: 12 residues. Germline values: CDR1 SGHTS, CDR2 YDEGEE. Deletions cut 4 bases from V and 7 bases from J, with 8 bases between. The CDR3 spells CASSRDGEKLFF. Written as DNA, the CDR3 is TGTGCCAGCAGCCGGGACGGTGAAAAACTGTTTTTT.

This clonotype occurred a few times. V gene TRBV6-5 combines with J gene TRBJ2-7; the D gene could be TRBD1 or TRBD2 (5 bases each). The CDR3 runs to 15 residues. V was trimmed by 2 bases and J by 5 bases, leaving 16 bases between them. Germline CDR1 and CDR2: MNHEY and SVGAGI. The CDR3 spells CASSYHPGASDEQYF. The CDR3 nucleotides are TGTGCCAGCAGTTACCACCCCGGGGCGTCGGACGAGCAGTACTTC.

The V call is TRBV5-5, the J call TRBJ1-6; 9 bases are a match to TRBD1. The ends lost 0 bases at V and 10 bases at J; junction bases unmatched: 11. This CDR3 is 17 amino acids long. CDR1 is SGHKS and CDR2 is YYEKEE in the germline V gene (reference sequence). CDR3 protein: CASSLDEGQGGGSPLHF. DNA for the CDR3: TGTGCCAGCAGCTTGGATGAGGGACAGGGTGGAGGATCACCCCTCCACTTT.

Comments on this clonotype: Likely a read error: the CDR3 ends without its conserved phenylalanine or tryptophan. CDR3 sequence: CASSYNGGNGDTQYS. CDR3 bases: TGCGCCAGCAGCTATAACGGGGGGAATGGAGATACGCAGTATTCT. The chain links TRBV4-3 to TRBJ2-3, with 7 bases fitting TRBD2. CDR3 size: 15 residues. Germline trimming cut 5 bases from V and 5 bases from J; bases unmatched to any gene: 10. Germline V CDR1 and CDR2: LGHNA, YSLEER.

The chain carries TRBV9 and TRBJ2-2, with 10 bases lining up with TRBD2. Germline lookup yields CDR1 SGDLS and CDR2 YYNGEE. Trimming at V came to 3 bases and at J to 5 bases, leaving 10 bases not matched to a gene. This CDR3 comprises 17 residues. The CDR3 DNA reads TGTGCCAGCAGCGCAGCCCTAGCGGGGGCAGGGACCGGGGAGCTGTTTTTT. Its protein product is CASSAALAGAGTGELFF.

Only a few counts were recorded for this clonotype. This chain connects TRBV12-3 or TRBV12-4 to TRBJ2-5, with D perhaps TRBD1 (7 bases). V was clipped by 5 bases and J by 5 bases, with 18 bases between them. This CDR3 has 15 residues. The chain's CDR3 is CASSNSGGKQETQYF. CDR3 DNA: TGTGCCAGCAGTAATTCAGGGGGGAAACAGGAGACCCAGTACTTC.

This chain joins TRBV12-3 or TRBV12-4 and TRBJ2-5, with a possible D match to TRBD1 (5 bases). The germline V and J ends were trimmed by 4 bases and 2 bases, with 11 bases remaining between them. This CDR3 comprises 14 residues. CDR3 region: CASSWGGAQETQYF. DNA of the CDR3: TGTGCCAGCAGTTGGGGCGGAGCACAAGAGACCCAGTACTTC.

The CDR3 nucleotides read TGTGCCAGCAACTTCTTGCAGGGGACGGAAGCTTTCTTT. Translated: CASNFLQGTEAFF. The V gene is TRBV5-6, the J gene TRBJ1-1; D may be TRBD1 (6 bases). Trimming left V 6 bases short and J 8 bases short, with 17 bases between. Per germline, CDR1 SGHDT and CDR2 YYEEEE. The CDR3 totals 13 residues.

This sequence joins TRBV29-1 and TRBJ2-1; 7 bases fit TRBD2. There are 14 residues in the CDR3. Unmatched junction bases numbered 4, after V lost 5 bases and J lost 0 bases. Germline assignment: CDR1 SQVTM and CDR2 ANQGSEA. In DNA, the CDR3 is TGCAGCGTTAGCGGGGCCGGCTCCTACAATGAGCAGTTCTTC. Its translation is CSVSGAGSYNEQFF.

This clonotype has more than one count but fewer than ten. CDR3 sequence: CASSLGRGQYF. The CDR3 DNA follows: TGTGCCAGCAGCCTCGGCAGGGGGCAGTACTTC. This rearrangement joins TRBV12-3 or TRBV12-4 to TRBJ2-7, with D perhaps TRBD1 (6 bases). The CDR3 totals 11 residues. V was shortened by 6 bases and J by 9 bases, with 12 bases between the two germline ends.

CDR3 region: CASSTRSRMGISPLHF. In nucleotides, the CDR3 is TGTGCCAGCAGCACTCGCAGCCGTATGGGAATTTCACCCCTCCACTTT. The V and J genes are TRBV21-1 and TRBJ1-6. TRBV21-1 is described as a pseudogene. The CDR3 sequence is 16 residues long.

The sample holds a few counts of this clonotype. The chain combines TRBV29-1 with TRBJ1-5; D not resolved. Between the trimmed V and J ends, which lost 6 bases and 0 bases, there was a span of 6 bases. CDR3 length equals 12 residues. Germline V gene sequence: CDR1 SQVTM, CDR2 ANQGSEA. This CDR3 reads CSVKNSNQPQHF. In DNA form, the CDR3 reads TGCAGCGTAAAAAATAGCAATCAGCCCCAGCATTTT.

The gene calls are TRBV5-1 and TRBJ2-1, with 9 nucleotides matching TRBD1. Per the germline V gene, CDR1 is SGHRS and CDR2 is YFSETQ. The CDR3 runs 13 residues. V trimming: 4 bases; J trimming: 8 bases; junction bases outside the gene matches: 4. Here the CDR3 reads CASSEQGADEQFF. The CDR3 bases are TGCGCCAGCAGCGAACAGGGGGCCGATGAGCAGTTCTTC.

This clonotype was picked up many times. This chain connects TRBV11-1 to TRBJ2-1, with no clear D. The CDR3 has 11 residues. Trimming took off 5 bases at V and 7 bases at J, with 6 bases between the two ends. The V gene's germline CDR1 is SGHAT and CDR2 FQDESV (reference sequence). The CDR3 nucleotides are TGTGCCAGCAGCACCGAGAATGAGCAGTTCTTC. It yields the protein CASSTENEQFF. The whole variable domain, remainder taken from reference TRBV11-1 and TRBJ2-1, is EAEVAQSPRYKITEKSQAVAFWCDPISGHATLYWYRQILGQGPELLVQFQDESVVDDSQLPKDRFSAERLKGVDSTLKIQPAELGDSAMYLCASSTENEQFFGPGTRLTVL.

This rearrangement joins TRBV29-1 to TRBJ2-7, with unresolved D. CDR1 is SQVTM, CDR2 ANQGSEA, per germline. V was trimmed by 6 bases and J by 7 bases, leaving 10 bases between them. This CDR3 comprises 10 residues. The CDR3 loop is CSVRTPEQYF. CDR3 nucleotide sequence: TGCAGCGTCAGGACCCCGGAGCAGTACTTC.

This clonotype was seen a few times. This chain links TRBV6-1 with TRBJ1-4; a possible D gene is TRBD1 (6 bases). The CDR3 loop spans 14 amino acids. Germline V gene lookup returns CDR1 MNHNS and CDR2 SASEGT. Trimming took off 4 bases at V and 7 bases at J, with 13 bases between the two ends. The CDR3 coding sequence is TGTGCCAGCAGTGGATTGGGGGCCGGTGAAAAACTGTTTTTT. This sequence encodes CASSGLGAGEKLFF.

This clonotype appeared a few times. CDR3 amino acids: CASSLDRYSNQPQHF. CDR3 DNA sequence: TGTGCCAGCAGCTTGGACAGATATAGCAATCAGCCCCAGCATTTT. The chain links TRBV5-5 to TRBJ1-5, with D hard to call. V was cut by 0 bases and J by 0 bases, with 7 bases left in between. CDR1 is SGHKS, CDR2 YYEKEE, per germline (reference sequence). The CDR3 is 15 residues long.